This TCR beta chain was recovered during a study of neurological immune-mediated disorders. Study findings and constraints: Patients with HTLV-1-associated myelopathy had the highest level of TCR clonal expansion, whereas patients with multiple sclerosis had the lowest level, falling beneath the level found in healthy controls.

Note on this clonotype: Its antigen remains unknown.

TCRdb redid the calling of the 5' RACE reads with MiXCR, one entry per CDR3 protein. In the table there are around 64,000 distinct CDR3 sequences, 3.2% of which are singletons. Preparation of the unsorted libraries drew on 2 million PBMCs stored at -80 C. The CDR3 consists of 15 residues. CDR1 and CDR2 from the germline V gene are KGHSH and LQKENI. With 0 bases clipped from V and 2 bases from J, the junction kept 1 base outside the gene matches. The sequence was collected from a woman between 45 and 65 years old with multiple sclerosis. The V call is TRBV18, the J call TRBJ2-5; 9 bases match TRBD1. The sequenced material came from PBMCs. CDR3 sequence (DNA): TGTGCCAGCTCACCACCGACAGGGGGGCAAGAGACCCAGTACTTC. Protein: CASSPPTGGQETQYF.